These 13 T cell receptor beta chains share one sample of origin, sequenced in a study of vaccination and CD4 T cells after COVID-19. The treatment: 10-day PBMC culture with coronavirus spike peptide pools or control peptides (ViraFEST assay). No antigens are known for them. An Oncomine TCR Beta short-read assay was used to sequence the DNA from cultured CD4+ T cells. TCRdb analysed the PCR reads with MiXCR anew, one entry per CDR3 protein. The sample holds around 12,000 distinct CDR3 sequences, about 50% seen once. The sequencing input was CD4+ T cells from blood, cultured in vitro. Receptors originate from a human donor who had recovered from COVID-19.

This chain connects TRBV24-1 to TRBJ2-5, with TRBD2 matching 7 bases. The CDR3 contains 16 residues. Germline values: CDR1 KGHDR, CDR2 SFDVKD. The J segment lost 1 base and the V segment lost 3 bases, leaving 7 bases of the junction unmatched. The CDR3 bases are TGTGCCACCAGTGATACCCAGCGGGGCCTCCAAGAGACCCAGTACTTC. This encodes CATSDTQRGLQETQYF.

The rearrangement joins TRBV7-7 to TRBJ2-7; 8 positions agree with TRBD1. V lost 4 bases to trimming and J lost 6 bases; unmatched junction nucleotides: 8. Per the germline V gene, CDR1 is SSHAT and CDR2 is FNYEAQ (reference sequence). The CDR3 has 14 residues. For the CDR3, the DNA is TGTGCCAGCAGCTCTCAGACAGGGGACGGCGAGCAGTACTTC. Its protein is CASSSQTGDGEQYF.

CDR3 nucleotide sequence: TGTGCCAGCAGCGTAGGAGGGACTAGCACCGGGGAGCTGTTTTTT. Its protein is CASSVGGTSTGELFF. The chain has TRBV9 and TRBJ2-2; 8 nucleotides match TRBD2. With V trimmed by 0 bases and J by 4 bases, 2 bases remained unmatched. This CDR3 has 15 amino acids. The V gene's germline CDR1 is SGDLS and CDR2 YYNGEE. Looking up the rest from reference TRBV9 and TRBJ2-2 gives the full variable domain: DSGVTQTPKHLITATGQRVTLRCSPRSGDLSVYWYQQSLDQGLQFLIQYYNGEERAKGNILERFSAQQFPDLHSELNLSSLELGDSALYFCASSVGGTSTGELFFGEGSRLTVL.

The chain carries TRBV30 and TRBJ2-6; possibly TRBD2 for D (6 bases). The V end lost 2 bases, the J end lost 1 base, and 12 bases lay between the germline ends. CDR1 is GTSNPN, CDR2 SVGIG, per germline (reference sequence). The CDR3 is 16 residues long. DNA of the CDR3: TGTGCCTGGAGTTGGACGGGGGAGTCTGGGGCCAACGTCCTGACTTTC. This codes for CAWSWTGESGANVLTF.

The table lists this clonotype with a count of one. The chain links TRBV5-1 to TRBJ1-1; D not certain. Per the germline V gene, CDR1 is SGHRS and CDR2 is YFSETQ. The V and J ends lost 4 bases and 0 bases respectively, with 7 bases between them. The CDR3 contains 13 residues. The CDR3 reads CASSPNMNTEAFF. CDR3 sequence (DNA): TGCGCCAGCAGCCCAAACATGAACACTGAAGCTTTCTTT.

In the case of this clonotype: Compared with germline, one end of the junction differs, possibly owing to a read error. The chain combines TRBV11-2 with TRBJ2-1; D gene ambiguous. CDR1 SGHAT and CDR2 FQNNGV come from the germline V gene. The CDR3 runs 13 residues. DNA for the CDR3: TGTGCCAGCAGCTCCGACTCCCACAATGAGCAGTTCTTC. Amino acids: CASSSDSHNEQFF.

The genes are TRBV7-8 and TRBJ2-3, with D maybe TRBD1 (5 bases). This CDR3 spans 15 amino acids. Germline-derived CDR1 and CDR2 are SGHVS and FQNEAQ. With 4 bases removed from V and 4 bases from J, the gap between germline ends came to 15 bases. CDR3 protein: CASSWDPGNSDTQYF. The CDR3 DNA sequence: TGTGCCAGCAGCTGGGATCCAGGGAATTCAGATACGCAGTATTTT.

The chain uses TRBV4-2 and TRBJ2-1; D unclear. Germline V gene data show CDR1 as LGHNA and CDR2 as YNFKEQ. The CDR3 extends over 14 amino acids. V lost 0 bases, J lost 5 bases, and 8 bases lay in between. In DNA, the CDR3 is TGTGCCAGCAGCCAAGAGTGGACGGACAATGAGCAGTTCTTC. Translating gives CASSQEWTDNEQFF.

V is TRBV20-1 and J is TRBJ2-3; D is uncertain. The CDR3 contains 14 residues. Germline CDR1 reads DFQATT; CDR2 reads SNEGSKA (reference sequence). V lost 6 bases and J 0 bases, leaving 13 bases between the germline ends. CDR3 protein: CSAPPRASTDTQYF. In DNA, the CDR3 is TGCAGTGCCCCACCCCGGGCGAGCACAGATACGCAGTATTTT.

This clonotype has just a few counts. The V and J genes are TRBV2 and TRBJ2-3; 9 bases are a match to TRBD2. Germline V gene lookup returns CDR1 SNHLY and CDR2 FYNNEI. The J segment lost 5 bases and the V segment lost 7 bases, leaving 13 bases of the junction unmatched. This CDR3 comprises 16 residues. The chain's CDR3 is CASTPVKELAGDTQYF. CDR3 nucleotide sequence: TGTGCCAGCACTCCGGTTAAGGAACTAGCGGGAGATACGCAGTATTTT.

The CDR3 reads CASSPRRGQDPTGELFF. CDR3 coding DNA: TGTGCCAGTAGTCCCCGCCGGGGGCAGGACCCCACCGGGGAGCTGTTTTTT. V usage is TRBV19 and J usage is TRBJ2-2; the D call may be TRBD1 or TRBD2 (6 bases each). Germline V gene sequence: CDR1 LNHDA, CDR2 SQIVND (reference sequence). This CDR3 spans 17 amino acids. The V and J ends lost 5 bases and 4 bases respectively, with 20 bases between them.

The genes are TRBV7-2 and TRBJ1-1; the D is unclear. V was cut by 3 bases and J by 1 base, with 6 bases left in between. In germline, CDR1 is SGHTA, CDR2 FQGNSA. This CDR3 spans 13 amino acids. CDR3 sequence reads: CASSFMANTEAFF. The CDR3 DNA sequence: TGTGCCAGCAGCTTTATGGCGAACACTGAAGCTTTCTTT.

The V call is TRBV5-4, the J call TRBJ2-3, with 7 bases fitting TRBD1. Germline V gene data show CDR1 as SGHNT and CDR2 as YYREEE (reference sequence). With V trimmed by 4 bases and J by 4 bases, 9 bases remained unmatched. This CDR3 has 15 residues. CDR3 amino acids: CASSLRDRSADTQYF. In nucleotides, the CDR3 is TGTGCCAGCAGCCTACGGGACAGATCTGCAGATACGCAGTATTTT.